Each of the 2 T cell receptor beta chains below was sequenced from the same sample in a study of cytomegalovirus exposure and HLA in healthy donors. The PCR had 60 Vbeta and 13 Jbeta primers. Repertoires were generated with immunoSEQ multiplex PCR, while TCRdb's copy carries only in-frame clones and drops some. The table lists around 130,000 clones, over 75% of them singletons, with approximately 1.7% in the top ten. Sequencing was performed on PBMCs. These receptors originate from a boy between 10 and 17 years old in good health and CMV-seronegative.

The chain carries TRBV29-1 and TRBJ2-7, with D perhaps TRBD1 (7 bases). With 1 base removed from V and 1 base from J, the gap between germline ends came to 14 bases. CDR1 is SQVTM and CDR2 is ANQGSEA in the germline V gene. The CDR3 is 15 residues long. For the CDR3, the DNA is TGCAGCGTTGAAGGGACAGGCCGGGGGTCCTACGAGCAGTACTTC. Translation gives CSVEGTGRGSYEQYF.

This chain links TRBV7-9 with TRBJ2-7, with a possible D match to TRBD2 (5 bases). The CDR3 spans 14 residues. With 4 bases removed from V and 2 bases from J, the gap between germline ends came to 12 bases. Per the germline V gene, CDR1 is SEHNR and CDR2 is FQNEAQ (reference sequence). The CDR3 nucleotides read TGTGCCAGCAGCTCCCGGACTCCTCCCTACGAGCAGTACTTC. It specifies CASSSRTPPYEQYF.